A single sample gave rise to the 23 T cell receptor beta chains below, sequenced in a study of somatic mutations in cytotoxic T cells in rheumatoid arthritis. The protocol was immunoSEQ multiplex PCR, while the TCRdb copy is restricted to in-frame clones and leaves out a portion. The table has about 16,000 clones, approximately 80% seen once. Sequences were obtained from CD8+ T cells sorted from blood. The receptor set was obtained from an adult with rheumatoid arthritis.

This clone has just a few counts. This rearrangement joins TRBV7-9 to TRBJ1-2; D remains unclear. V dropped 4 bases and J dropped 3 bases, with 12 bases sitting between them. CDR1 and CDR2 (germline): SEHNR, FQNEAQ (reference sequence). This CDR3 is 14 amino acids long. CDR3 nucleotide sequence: TGTGCCAGCAGCTCCGAGGTTAACGACTATGGCTACACCTTC. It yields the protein CASSSEVNDYGYTF. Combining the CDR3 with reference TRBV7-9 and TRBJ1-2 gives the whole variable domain DTGVSQNPRHKITKRGQNVTFRCDPISEHNRLYWYRQTLGQGPEFLTYFQNEAQLEKSRLLSDRFSAERPKGSFSTLEIQRTEQGDSAMYLCASSSEVNDYGYTFGSGTRLTVV.

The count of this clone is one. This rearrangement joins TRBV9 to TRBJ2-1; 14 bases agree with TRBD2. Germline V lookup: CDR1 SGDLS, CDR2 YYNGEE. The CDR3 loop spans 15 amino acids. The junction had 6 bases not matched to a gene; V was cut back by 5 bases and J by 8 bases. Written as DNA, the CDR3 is TGTGCCAGCAGTCTCGGGACTAGCGGGGGATATGAGCAGTTCTTC. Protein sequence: CASSLGTSGGYEQFF.

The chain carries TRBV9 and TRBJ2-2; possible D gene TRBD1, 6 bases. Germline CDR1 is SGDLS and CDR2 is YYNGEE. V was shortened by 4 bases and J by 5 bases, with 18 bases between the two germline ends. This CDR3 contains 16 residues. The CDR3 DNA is TGTGCCAGCAGCTTCCGGGACATGGTGTGGACCGGGGAGCTGTTTTTT. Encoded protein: CASSFRDMVWTGELFF.

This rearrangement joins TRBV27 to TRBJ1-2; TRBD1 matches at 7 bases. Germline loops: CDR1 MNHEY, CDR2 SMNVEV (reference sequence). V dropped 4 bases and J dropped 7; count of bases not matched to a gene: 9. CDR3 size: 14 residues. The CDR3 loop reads CASSSQQGRRGYTF. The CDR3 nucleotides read TGTGCCAGCAGTTCCCAACAGGGGAGGCGTGGCTACACCTTC.

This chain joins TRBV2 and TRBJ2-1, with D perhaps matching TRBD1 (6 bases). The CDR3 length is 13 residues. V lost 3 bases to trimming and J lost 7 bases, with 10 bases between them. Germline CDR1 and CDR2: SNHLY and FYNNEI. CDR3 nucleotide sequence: TGTGCCAGCAGTGATTTGGGGGCTAATGAGCAGTTCTTC. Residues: CASSDLGANEQFF.

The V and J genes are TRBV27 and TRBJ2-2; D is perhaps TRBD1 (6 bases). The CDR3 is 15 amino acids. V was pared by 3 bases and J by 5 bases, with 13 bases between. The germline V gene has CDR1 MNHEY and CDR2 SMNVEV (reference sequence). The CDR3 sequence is CASSFSGVGTGELFF. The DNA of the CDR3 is TGTGCCAGCAGTTTTTCAGGGGTGGGGACCGGGGAGCTGTTTTTT.

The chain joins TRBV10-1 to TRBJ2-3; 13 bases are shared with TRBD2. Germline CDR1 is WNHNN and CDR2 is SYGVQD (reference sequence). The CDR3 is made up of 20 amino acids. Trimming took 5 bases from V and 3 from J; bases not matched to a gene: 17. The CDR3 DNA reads TGCGCCAGCAGTTCCTCTAGGACTAGCGGGGGCCCAAGTTTGACAGATACGCAGTATTTT. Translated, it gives CASSSSRTSGGPSLTDTQYF.

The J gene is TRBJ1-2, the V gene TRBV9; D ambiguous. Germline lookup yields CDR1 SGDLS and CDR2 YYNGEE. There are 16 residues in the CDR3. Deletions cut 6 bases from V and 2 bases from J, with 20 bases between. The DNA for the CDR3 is TGTGCCAGCACCGGGCTTACTTCCAGGAGAAACTATGGCTACACCTTC. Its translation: CASTGLTSRRNYGYTF.

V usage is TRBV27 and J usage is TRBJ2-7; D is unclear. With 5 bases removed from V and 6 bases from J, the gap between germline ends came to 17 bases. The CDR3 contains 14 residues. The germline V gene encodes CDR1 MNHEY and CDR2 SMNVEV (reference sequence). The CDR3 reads CASSPSRPVREQYF. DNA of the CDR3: TGTGCCAGCAGTCCCTCGAGGCCTGTACGCGAGCAGTACTTC.

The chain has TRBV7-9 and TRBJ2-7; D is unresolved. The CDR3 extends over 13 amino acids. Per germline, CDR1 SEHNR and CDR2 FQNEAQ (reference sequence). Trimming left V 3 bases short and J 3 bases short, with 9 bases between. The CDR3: CASSLGSGYEQYF. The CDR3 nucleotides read TGTGCCAGCAGCTTGGGTTCCGGCTACGAGCAGTACTTC. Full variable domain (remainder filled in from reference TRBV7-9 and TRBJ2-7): DTGVSQNPRHKITKRGQNVTFRCDPISEHNRLYWYRQTLGQGPEFLTYFQNEAQLEKSRLLSDRFSAERPKGSFSTLEIQRTEQGDSAMYLCASSLGSGYEQYFGPGTRLTVT.

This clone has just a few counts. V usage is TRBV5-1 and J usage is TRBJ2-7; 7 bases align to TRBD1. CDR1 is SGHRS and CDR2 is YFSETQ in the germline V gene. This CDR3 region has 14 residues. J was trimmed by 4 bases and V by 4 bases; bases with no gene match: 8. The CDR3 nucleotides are TGCGCCAGCAGCAACCCCCGGGACAGATACGAGCAGTACTTC. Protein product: CASSNPRDRYEQYF.

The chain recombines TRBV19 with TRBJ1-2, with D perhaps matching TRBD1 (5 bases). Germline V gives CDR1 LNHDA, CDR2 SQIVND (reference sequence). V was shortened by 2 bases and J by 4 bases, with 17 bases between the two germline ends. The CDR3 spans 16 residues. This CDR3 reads CASSILEGALLYGYTF. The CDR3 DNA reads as TGTGCCAGTAGTATACTCGAAGGGGCACTCCTCTATGGCTACACCTTC.

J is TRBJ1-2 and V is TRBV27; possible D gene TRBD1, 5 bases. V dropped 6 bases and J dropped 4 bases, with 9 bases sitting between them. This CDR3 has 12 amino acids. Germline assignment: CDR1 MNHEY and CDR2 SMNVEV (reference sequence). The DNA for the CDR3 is TGTGCCAGCAGGGCAGGGCCCTATGGCTACACCTTC. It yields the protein CASRAGPYGYTF.

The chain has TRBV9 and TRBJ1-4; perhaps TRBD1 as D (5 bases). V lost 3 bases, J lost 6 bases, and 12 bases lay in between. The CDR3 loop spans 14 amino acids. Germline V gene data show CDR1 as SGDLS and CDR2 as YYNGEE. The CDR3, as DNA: TGTGCCAGCAGCGGCGGGGGGTCACATGAAAAACTGTTTTTT. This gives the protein CASSGGGSHEKLFF. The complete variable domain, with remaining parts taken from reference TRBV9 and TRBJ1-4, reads DSGVTQTPKHLITATGQRVTLRCSPRSGDLSVYWYQQSLDQGLQFLIQYYNGEERAKGNILERFSAQQFPDLHSELNLSSLELGDSALYFCASSGGGSHEKLFFGSGTQLSVL.

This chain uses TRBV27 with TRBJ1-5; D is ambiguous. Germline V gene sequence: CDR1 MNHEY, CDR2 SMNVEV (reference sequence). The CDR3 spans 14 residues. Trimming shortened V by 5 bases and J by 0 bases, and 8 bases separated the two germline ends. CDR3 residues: CASSRGFSNQPQHF. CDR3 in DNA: TGTGCCAGCAGTCGAGGGTTTAGCAATCAGCCCCAGCATTTT.

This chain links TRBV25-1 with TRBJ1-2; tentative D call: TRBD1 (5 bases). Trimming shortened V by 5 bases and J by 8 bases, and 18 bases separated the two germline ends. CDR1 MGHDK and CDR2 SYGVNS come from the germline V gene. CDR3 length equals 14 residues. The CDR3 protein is CASSSDRRGWGYTF. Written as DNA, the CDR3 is TGTGCCAGCAGTAGCGACCGAAGGGGTTGGGGCTACACCTTC.

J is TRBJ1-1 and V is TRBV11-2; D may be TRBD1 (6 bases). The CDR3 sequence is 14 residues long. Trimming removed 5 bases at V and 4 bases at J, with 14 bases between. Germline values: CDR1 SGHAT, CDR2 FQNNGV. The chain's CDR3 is CASSKPGVGTEAFF. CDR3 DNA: TGTGCCAGCAGCAAACCAGGGGTGGGCACTGAAGCTTTCTTT.

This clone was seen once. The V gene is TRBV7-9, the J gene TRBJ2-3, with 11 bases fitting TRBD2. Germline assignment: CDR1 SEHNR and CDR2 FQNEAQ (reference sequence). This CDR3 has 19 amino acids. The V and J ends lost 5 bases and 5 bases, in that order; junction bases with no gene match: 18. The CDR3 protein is CASSPAVGLAGGPGDTQYF. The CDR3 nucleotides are TGTGCCAGCAGCCCAGCGGTGGGGCTAGCGGGGGGCCCGGGAGATACGCAGTATTTT.

The CDR3 DNA follows: TGTGCCTGGGCCGTCAGGGGGGACTCCTACGAGCAGTACTTC. Its protein product is CAWAVRGDSYEQYF. J is TRBJ2-7 and V is TRBV30; tentatively, D is TRBD1 (7 bases). Looked up from germline, CDR1 is GTSNPN and CDR2 is SVGIG (reference sequence). CDR3 length: 14 amino acids. V shed 5 bases and J shed 0 bases, with 14 bases lying between them.

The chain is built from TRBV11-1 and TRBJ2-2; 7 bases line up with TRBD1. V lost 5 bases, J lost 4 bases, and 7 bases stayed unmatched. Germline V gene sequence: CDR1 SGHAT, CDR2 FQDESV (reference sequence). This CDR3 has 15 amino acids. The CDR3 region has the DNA TGTGCCAGCAGCCCCCGACAGGGTGGCACCGGGGAGCTGTTTTTT. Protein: CASSPRQGGTGELFF. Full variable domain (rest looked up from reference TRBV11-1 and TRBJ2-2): EAEVAQSPRYKITEKSQAVAFWCDPISGHATLYWYRQILGQGPELLVQFQDESVVDDSQLPKDRFSAERLKGVDSTLKIQPAELGDSAMYLCASSPRQGGTGELFFGEGSRLTVL.

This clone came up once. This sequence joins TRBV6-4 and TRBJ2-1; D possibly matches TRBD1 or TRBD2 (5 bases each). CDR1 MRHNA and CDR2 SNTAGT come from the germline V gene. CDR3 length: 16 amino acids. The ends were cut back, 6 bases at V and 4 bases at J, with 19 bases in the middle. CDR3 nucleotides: TGTGCCAGCAGCTTTACCGCCGGGGCGGGTTACAATGAGCAGTTCTTC. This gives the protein CASSFTAGAGYNEQFF.

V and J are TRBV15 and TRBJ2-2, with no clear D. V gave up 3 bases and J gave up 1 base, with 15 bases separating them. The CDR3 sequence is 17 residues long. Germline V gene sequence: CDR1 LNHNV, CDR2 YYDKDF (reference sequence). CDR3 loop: CATSRAFRSLNTGELFF. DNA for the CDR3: TGTGCCACCAGCAGGGCCTTCCGGTCCTTGAACACCGGGGAGCTGTTTTTT.

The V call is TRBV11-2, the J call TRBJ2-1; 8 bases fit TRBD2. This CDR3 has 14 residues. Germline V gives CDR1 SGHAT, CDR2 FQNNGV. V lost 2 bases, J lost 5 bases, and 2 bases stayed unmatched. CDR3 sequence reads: CASSLRGGHNEQFF. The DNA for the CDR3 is TGTGCCAGCAGCTTACGGGGGGGACACAATGAGCAGTTCTTC.